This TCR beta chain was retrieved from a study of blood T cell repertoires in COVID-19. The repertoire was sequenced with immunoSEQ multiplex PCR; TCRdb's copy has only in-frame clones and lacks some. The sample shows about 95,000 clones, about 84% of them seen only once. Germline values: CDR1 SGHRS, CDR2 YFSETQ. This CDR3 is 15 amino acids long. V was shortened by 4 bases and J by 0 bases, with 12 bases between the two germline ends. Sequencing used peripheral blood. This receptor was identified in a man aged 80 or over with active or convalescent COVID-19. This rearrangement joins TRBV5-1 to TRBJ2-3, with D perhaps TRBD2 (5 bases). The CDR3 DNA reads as TGCGCCAGCAGCCAGTACGGGGATAGCACAGATACGCAGTATTTT. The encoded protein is CASSQYGDSTDTQYF.